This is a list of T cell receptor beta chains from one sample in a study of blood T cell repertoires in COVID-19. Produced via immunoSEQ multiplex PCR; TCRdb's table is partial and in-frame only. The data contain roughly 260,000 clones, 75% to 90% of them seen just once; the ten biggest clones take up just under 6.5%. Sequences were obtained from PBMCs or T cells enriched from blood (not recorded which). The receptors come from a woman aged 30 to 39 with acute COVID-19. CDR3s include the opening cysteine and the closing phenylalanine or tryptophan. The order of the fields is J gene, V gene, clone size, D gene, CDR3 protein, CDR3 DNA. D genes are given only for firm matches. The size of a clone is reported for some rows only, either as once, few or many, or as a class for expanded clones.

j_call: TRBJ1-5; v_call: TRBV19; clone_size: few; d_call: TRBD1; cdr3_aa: CASSPTGDSNQPQHF; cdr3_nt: TGTGCCAGTAGTCCCACAGGGGATAGCAATCAGCCCCAGCATTTT
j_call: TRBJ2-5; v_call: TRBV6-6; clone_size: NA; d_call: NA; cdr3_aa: CASSYSGRGGLTQYF; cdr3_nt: TGTGCCAGCAGTTACTCGGGACGGGGAGGCCTGACCCAGTACTTC
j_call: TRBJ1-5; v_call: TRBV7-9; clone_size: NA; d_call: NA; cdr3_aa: CASSLGLGNQPQHF; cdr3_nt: TGTGCCAGCAGCTTAGGGCTGGGCAATCAGCCCCAGCATTTT
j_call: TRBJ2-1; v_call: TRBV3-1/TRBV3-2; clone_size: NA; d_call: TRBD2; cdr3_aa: CASSLGTSGRLYNEQFF; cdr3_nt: TGTGCCAGCAGCCTGGGGACTAGCGGGAGGCTCTACAATGAGCAGTTCTTC
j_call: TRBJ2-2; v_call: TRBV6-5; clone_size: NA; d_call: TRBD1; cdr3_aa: CASSRDSTTGELFF; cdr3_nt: TGTGCCAGCAGTCGGGACAGCACCACCGGGGAGCTGTTTTTT
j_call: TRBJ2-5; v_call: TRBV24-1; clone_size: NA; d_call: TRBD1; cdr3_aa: CATSDPRQGGETQYF; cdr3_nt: TGTGCCACCAGTGATCCCCGACAGGGGGGCGAGACCCAGTACTTC
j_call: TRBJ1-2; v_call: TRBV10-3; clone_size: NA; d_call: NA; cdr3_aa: CAISEGSDRLLYGYTF; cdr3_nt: TGTGCCATCAGTGAGGGGTCAGACAGACTCCTCTATGGCTACACCTTC
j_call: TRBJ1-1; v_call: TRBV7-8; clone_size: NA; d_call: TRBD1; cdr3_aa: CASIPPGRGVNTEAFF; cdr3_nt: TGTGCCAGCATCCCACCGGGCAGGGGGGTGAACACTGAAGCTTTCTTT
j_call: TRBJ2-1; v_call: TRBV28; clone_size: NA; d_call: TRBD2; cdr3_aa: CASREAGTREGLEQFF; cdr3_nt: TGTGCCAGCAGGGAGGCCGGGACTAGAGAGGGGCTTGAGCAGTTCTTC
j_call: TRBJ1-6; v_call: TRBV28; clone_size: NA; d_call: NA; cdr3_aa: CASSPGGRAGSYNSPLHF; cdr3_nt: TGTGCCAGCAGTCCCGGAGGGCGGGCCGGCTCCTATAATTCACCCCTCCACTTT
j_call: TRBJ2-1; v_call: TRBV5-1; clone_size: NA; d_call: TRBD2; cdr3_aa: CATHLTGTSFDEQFF; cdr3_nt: TGCGCCACTCATTTAACCGGGACTAGCTTTGATGAGCAGTTCTTC
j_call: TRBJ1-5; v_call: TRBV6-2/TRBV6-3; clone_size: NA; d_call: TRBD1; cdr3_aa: CASSRDSSLSGNQPQHF; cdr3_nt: TGTGCCAGCAGCCGGGACAGCTCTTTATCAGGCAATCAGCCCCAGCATTTT
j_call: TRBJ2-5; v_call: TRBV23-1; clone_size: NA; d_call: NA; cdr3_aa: CASSQKQGEAETQYF; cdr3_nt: TGCGCCAGCAGTCAAAAACAGGGAGAGGCAGAGACCCAGTACTTC
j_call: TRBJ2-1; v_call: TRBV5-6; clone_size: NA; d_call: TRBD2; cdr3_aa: CASSLRREGWNEQFF; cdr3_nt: TGTGCCAGCAGCTTGCGGCGGGAGGGTTGGAATGAGCAGTTCTTC
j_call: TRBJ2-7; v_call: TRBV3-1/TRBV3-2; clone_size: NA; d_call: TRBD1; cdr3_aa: CASSQARGLGIEQYF; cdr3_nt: TGTGCCAGCAGCCAAGCCAGGGGGCTAGGGATCGAGCAGTACTTC
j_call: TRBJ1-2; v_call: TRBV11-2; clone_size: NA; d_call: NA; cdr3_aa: CASSLGGLSYGYTF; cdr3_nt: TGTGCCAGCAGCTTAGGGGGACTTTCCTATGGCTACACCTTC
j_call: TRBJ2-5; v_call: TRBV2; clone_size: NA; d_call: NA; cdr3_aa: CASQSGRKETQYF; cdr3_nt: TGTGCCTCCCAATCCGGGAGAAAAGAGACCCAGTACTTC
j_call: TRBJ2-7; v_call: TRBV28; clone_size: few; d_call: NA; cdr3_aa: CASINRAVLYEQYF; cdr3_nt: TGTGCCAGCATCAACCGAGCGGTACTCTACGAGCAGTACTTC
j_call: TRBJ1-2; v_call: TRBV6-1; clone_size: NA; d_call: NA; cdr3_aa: CASSENRYNYGYTF; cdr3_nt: TGTGCCAGCAGTGAAAACAGATATAACTATGGCTACACCTTC
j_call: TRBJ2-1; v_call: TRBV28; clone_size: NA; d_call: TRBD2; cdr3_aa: CASSLSVVLTPGGNEQFF; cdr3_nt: TGTGCCAGCAGTTTATCAGTAGTGTTGACCCCGGGGGGCAATGAGCAGTTCTTC
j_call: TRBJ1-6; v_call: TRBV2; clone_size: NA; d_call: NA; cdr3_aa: CASSEALRAGSSYNSPLHF; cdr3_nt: TGTGCCAGCAGTGAAGCGCTGAGGGCGGGGAGCTCCTATAATTCACCCCTCCACTTT
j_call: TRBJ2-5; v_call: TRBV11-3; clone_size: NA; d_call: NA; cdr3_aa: CASSLGHSETQYF; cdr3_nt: TGTGCCAGCAGCTTAGGACACTCGGAGACCCAGTACTTC
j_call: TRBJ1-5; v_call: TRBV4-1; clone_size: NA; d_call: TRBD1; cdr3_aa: CASSQDRGTGATNQPQHF; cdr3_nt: TGCGCCAGCAGCCAAGATAGAGGGACAGGGGCGACAAATCAGCCCCAGCATTTT
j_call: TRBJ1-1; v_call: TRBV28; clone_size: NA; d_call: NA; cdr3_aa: CASRSGGIPEAFF; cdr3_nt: TGTGCCAGCAGGTCGGGGGGGATACCTGAAGCTTTCTTT
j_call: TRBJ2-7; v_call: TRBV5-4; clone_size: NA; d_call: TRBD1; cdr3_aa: CASSAALGQGDHEQYF; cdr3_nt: TGTGCCAGCAGCGCGGCTCTCGGACAGGGTGACCACGAGCAGTACTTC